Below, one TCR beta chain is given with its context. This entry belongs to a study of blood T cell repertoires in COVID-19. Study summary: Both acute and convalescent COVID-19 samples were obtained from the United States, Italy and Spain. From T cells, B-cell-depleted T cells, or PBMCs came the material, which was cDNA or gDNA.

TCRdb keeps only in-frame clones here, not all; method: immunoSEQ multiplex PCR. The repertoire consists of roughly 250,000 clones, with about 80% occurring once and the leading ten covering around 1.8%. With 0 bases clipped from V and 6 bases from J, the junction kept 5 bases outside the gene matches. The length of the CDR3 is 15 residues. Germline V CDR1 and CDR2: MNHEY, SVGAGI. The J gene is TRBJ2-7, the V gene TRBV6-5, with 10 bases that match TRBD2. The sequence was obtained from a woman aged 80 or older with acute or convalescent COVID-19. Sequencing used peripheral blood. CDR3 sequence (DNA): TGTGCCAGCAGTTACTCGAGCGGGGGGGTAGGCGAGCAGTACTTC. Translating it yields CASSYSSGGVGEQYF.